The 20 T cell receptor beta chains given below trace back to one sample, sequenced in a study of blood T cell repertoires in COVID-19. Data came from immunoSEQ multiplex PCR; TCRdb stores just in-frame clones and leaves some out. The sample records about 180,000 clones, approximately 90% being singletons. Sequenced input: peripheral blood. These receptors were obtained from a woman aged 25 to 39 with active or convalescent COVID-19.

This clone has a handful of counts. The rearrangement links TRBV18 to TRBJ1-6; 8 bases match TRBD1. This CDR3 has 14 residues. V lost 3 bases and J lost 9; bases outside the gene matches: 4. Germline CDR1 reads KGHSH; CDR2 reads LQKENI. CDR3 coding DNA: TGTGCCAGCTCACCCGGGACAGGCTCTTCACCCCTCCACTTT. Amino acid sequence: CASSPGTGSSPLHF.

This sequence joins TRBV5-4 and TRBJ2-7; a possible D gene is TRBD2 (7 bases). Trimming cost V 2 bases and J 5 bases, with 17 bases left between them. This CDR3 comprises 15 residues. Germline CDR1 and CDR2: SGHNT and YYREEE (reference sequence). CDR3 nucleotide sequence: TGTGCCAGCAGCTTTTGGGGGGGCAAATCGGACGAGCAGTACTTC. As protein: CASSFWGGKSDEQYF.

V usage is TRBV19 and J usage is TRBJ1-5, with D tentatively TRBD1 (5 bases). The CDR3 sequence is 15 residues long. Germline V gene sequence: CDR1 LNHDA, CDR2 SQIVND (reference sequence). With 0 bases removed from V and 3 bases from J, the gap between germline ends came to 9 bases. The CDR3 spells CASSIDATDNQPQHF. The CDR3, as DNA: TGTGCCAGTAGTATAGATGCGACAGACAATCAGCCCCAGCATTTT.

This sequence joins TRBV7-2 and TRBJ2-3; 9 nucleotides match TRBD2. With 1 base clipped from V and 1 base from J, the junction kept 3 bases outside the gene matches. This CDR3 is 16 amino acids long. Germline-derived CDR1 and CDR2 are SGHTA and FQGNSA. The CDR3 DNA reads TGTGCCAGCAGCTTAGAGGCTAGCGGGGGCACAGATACGCAGTATTTT. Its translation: CASSLEASGGTDTQYF.

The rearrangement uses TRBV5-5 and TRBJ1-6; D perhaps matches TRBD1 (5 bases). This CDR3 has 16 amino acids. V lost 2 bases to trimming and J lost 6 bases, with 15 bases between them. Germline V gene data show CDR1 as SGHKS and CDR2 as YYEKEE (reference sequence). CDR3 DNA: TGTGCCAGCAGCTTACAAGGGTTGACAGCTAATTCACCCCTCCACTTT. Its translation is CASSLQGLTANSPLHF.

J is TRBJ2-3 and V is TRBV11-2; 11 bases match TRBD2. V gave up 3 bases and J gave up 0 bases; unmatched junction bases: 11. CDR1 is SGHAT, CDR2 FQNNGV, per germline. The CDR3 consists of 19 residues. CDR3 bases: TGTGCCAGCAGCTTTCCTCTACTAGCGGGGGCCCTTAGCACAGATACGCAGTATTTT. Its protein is CASSFPLLAGALSTDTQYF.

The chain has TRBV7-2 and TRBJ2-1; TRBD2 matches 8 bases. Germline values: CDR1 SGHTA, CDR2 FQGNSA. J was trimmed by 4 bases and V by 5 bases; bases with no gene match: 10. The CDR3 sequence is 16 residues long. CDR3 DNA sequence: TGTGCCAGCAGCCTAGTCTCTAGCGGGTTTTACAATGAGCAGTTCTTC. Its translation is CASSLVSSGFYNEQFF.

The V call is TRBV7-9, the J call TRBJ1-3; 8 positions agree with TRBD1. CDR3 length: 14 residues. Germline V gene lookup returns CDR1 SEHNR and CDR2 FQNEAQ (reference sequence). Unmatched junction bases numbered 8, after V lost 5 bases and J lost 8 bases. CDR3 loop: CASSRLGQGYTIYF. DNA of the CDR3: TGTGCCAGCAGCCGACTCGGACAGGGCTACACCATATATTTT. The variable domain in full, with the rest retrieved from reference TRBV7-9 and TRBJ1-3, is DTGVSQNPRHKITKRGQNVTFRCDPISEHNRLYWYRQTLGQGPEFLTYFQNEAQLEKSRLLSDRFSAERPKGSFSTLEIQRTEQGDSAMYLCASSRLGQGYTIYFGEGSWLTVV.

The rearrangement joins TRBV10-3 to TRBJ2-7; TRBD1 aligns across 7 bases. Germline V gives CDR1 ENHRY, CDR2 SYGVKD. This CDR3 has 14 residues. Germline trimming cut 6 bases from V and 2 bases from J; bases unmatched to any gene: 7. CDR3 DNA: TGTGCCATCAGCCCCGGGACAGAGACCTACGAGCAGTACTTC. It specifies CAISPGTETYEQYF.

The CDR3: CASSETLNSPLHF. CDR3 in DNA: TGTGCCAGTTCGGAGACGTTGAATTCACCCCTCCACTTT. The rearrangement links TRBV19 to TRBJ1-6; D remains ambiguous. The germline CDR1 and CDR2 sequences are LNHDA and SQIVND (reference sequence). V was cut by 8 bases and J by 7 bases, with 12 bases left in between. The CDR3 loop spans 13 amino acids.

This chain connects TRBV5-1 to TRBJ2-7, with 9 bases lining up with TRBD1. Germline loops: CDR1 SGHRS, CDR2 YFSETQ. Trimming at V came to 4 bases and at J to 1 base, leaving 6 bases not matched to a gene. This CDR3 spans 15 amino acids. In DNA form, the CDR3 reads TGCGCCAGCAGCCCAGGGACAGGGATATCCTACGAGCAGTACTTC. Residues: CASSPGTGISYEQYF.

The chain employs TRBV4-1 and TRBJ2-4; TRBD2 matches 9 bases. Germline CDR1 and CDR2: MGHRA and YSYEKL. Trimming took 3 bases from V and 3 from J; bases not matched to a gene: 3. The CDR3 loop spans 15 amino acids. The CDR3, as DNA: TGCGCCAGCAGCCACTTGCGGGGGGGCAAAAACATTCAGTACTTC. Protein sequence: CASSHLRGGKNIQYF.

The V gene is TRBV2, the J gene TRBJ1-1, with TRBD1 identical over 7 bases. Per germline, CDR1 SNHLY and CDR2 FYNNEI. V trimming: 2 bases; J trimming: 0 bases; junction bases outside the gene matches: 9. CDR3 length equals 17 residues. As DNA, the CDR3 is TGTGCCAGCAGTGAACAGGCCCTCGGGACAGTGAACACTGAAGCTTTCTTT. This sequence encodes CASSEQALGTVNTEAFF.

In nucleotides, the CDR3 is TGTGCCAGCAGCCAAGGGAGGCAGATCTCTGGGGCCAACGTCCTGACTTTC. Translated: CASSQGRQISGANVLTF. The rearrangement joins TRBV14 to TRBJ2-6; TRBD2 is a possible D gene (5 bases). The CDR3 extends over 17 amino acids. The germline gives CDR1 SGHDN, CDR2 FVKESK. Trimming took off 1 base at V and 0 bases at J, with 10 bases between the two ends.

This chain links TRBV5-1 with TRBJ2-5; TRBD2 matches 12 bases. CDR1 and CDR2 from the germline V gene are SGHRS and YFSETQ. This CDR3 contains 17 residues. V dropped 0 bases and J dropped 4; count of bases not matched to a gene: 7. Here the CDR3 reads CASSLGGLAGRGETQYF. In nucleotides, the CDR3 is TGCGCCAGCAGCTTGGGCGGACTAGCGGGGAGAGGAGAGACCCAGTACTTC.

In nucleotides, the CDR3 is TGTGCCAGCAGCGTAGGAGACACCCCGTTAAACACCGGGGAGCTGTTTTTT. Translation: CASSVGDTPLNTGELFF. The J gene is TRBJ2-2, the V gene TRBV9; D remains ambiguous. This CDR3 has 17 amino acids. Germline V gene sequence: CDR1 SGDLS, CDR2 YYNGEE. V lost 0 bases and J lost 2, with 14 bases in between.

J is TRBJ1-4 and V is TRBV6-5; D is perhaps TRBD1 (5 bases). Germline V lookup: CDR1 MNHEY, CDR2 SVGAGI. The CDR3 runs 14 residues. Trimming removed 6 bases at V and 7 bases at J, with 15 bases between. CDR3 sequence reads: CASRRTRDGEKLFF. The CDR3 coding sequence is TGTGCCAGCAGACGGACAAGGGATGGTGAAAAACTGTTTTTT.

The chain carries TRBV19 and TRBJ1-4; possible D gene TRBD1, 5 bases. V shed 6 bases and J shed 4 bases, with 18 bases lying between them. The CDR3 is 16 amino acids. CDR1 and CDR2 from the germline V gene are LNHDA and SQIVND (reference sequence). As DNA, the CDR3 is TGTGCCAGTAGGGCCAATCCCGGGACTTTTAATGAAAAACTGTTTTTT. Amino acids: CASRANPGTFNEKLFF.

The chain's CDR3 is CASSIDAVRDRAYEQYF. In DNA, the CDR3 is TGTGCCAGTAGTATAGACGCCGTCCGGGACAGAGCCTACGAGCAGTACTTC. The chain recombines TRBV19 with TRBJ2-7, with 7 bases matching TRBD1. Germline assignment: CDR1 LNHDA and CDR2 SQIVND (reference sequence). The junction had 10 bases not matched to a gene; V was cut back by 0 bases and J by 2 bases. The CDR3 runs to 17 residues.

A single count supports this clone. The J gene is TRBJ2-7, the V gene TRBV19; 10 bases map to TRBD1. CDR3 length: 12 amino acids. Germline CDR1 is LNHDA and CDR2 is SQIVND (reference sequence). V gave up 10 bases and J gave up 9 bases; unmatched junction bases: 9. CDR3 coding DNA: TGTGCCACCGGGACAGGGGCCGACGCGCAGTACTTC. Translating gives CATGTGADAQYF.